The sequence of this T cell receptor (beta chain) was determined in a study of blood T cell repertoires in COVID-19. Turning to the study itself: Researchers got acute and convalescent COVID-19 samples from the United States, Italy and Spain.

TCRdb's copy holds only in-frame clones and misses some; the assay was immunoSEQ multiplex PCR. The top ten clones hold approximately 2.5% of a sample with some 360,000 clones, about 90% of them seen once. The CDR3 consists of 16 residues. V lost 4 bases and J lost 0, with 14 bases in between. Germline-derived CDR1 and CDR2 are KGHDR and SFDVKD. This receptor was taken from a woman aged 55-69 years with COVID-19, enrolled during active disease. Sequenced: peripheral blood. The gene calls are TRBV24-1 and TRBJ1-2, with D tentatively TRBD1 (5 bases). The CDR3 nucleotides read TGTGCCACCAGTGACGGGGGACGGACGGCTAACTATGGCTACACCTTC. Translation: CATSDGGRTANYGYTF.